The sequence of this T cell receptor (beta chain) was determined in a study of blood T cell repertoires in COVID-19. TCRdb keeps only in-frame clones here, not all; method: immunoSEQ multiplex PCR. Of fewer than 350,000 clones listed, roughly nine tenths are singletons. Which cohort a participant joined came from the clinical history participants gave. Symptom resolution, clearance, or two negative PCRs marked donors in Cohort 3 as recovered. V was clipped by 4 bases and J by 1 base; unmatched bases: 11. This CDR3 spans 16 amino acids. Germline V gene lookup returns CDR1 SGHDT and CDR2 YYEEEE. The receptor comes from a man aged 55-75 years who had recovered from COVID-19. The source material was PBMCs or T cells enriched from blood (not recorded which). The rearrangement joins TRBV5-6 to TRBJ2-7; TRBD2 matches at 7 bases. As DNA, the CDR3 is TGTGCCAGCAGCATCCCTTGGGAGGGGAGGTCCTACGAGCAGTACTTC. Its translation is CASSIPWEGRSYEQYF.